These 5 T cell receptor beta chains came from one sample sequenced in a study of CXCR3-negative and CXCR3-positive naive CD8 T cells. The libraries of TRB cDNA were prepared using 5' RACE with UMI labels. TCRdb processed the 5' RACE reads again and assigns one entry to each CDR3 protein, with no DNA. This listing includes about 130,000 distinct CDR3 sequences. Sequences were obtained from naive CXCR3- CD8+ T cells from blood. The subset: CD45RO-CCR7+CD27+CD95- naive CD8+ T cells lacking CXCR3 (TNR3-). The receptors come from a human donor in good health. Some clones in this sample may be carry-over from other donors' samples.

Here the CDR3 reads CASSPLGAYNQPQHF. The chain has TRBV28 and TRBJ1-5; TCRdb lists TRBD1, though no DNA is available to test this call. CDR1 is MDHEN, CDR2 SYDVKM, per germline. The CDR3 is 15 amino acids.

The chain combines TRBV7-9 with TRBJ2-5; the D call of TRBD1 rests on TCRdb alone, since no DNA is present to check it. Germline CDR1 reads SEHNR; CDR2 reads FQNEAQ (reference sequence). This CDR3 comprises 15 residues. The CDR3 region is CASSSWTGTSETQYF.

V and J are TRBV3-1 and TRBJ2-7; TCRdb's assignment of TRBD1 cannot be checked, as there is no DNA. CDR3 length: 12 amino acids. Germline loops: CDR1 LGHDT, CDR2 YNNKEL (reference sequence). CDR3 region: CASSTRGSEQYF.

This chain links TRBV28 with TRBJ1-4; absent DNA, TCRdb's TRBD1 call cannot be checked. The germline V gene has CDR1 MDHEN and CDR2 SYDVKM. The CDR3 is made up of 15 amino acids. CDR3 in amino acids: CASTVGQGPNEKLFF.

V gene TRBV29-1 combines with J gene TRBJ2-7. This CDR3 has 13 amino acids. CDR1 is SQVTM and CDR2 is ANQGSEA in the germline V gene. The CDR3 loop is CSVQALSSYEQYF.